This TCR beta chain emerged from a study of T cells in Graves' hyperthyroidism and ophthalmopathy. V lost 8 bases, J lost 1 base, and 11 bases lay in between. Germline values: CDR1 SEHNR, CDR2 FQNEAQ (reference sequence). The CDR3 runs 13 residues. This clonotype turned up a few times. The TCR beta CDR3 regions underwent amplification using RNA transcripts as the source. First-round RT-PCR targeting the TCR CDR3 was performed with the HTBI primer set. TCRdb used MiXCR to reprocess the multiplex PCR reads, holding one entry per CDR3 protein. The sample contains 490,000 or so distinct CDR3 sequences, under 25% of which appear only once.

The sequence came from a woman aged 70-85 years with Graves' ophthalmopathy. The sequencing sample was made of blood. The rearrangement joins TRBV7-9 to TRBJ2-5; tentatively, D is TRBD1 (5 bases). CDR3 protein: CASSRAAQETQYF. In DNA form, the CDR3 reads TGTGCCAGCTCCAGGGCAGCCCAAGAGACCCAGTACTTC.